This T cell receptor beta chain was sequenced in a study of T cell responses to AZD1222 COVID-19 vaccine. Study-wide findings and caveats: Two AZD1222 administrations were followed by greater Spike-specific TCR breadth and depth. Repertoires in all cases were sampled only once the peak T cell response had passed. Donors were largely white British and mainly female; clonal diversity was possibly underestimated. Reportedly, nearly half the spike-specific TCRs target unmutated variant regions.

In the case of this clone: Its antigen is currently unknown.

This table comes from immunoSEQ multiplex PCR, and its TCRdb copy is limited to in-frame clones, with some not included. The repertoire includes almost 70,000 clones, over 70% of them detected once, and over 12% sits in the top ten. Sequencing used peripheral blood, obtained 28 days after the second AZD1222 dose. This TCR derives from an adult who received the AZD1222 COVID-19 vaccine.

The CDR3 reads CASSPKGDSSTYGYTF. The CDR3, as DNA: TGTGCCAGCTCACCTAAGGGGGACAGTTCAACTTATGGCTACACCTTC. J is TRBJ1-2 and V is TRBV18; 7 positions match TRBD1. V shed 3 bases and J 5 bases; nucleotides not matched to a gene: 12. The germline gives CDR1 KGHSH, CDR2 LQKENI. There are 16 residues in the CDR3.